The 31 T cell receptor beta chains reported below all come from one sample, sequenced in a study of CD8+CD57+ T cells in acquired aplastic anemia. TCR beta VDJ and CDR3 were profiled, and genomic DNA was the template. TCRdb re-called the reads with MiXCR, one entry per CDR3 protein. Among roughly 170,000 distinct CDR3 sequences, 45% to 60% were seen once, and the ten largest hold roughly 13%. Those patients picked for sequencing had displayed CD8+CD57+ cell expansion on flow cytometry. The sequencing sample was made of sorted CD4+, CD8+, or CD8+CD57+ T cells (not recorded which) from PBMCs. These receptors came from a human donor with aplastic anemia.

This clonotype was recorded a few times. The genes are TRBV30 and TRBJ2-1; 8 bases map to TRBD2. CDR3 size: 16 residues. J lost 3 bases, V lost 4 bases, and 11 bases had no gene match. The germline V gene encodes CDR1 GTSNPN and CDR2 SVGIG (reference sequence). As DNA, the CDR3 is TGTGCCTGGATCTCTCGCGGGGGGTACCTCTACAATGAGCAGTTCTTC. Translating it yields CAWISRGGYLYNEQFF.

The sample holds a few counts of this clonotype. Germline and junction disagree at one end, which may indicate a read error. CDR3 region: CASSLVVGGRTGTQYF. The CDR3 DNA reads as TGTGCCAGCAGCTTGGTGGTGGGGGGACGCACAGGTACGCAGTATTTT. The V call is TRBV5-4, the J call TRBJ2-3; tentative D call: TRBD2 (6 bases). The CDR3 is 16 residues long. Per the germline V gene, CDR1 is SGHNT and CDR2 is YYREEE (reference sequence).

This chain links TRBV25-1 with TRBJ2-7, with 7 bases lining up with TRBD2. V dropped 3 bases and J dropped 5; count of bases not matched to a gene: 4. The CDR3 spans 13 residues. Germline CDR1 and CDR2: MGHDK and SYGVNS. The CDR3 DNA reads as TGTGCCAGCAGTGATCTGAGCGGGGACGAGCAGTACTTC. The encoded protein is CASSDLSGDEQYF.

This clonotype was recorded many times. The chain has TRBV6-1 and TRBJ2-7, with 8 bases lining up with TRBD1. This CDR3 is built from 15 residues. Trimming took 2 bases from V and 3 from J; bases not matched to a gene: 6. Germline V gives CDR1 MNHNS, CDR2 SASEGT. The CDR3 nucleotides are TGTGCCAGCAGTGAAATACATACAGGGGGCTACGAGCAGTACTTC. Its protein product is CASSEIHTGGYEQYF.

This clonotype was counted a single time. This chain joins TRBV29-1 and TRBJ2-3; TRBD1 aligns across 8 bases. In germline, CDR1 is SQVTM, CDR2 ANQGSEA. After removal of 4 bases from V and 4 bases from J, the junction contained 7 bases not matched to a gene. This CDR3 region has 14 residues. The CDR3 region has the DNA TGCAGCGTTGTACGGGACAGGAAAGCAGATACGCAGTATTTT. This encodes CSVVRDRKADTQYF.

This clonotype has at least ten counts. The CDR3 DNA sequence: TGTGCTAGTGGTTTGATCTCCTCCTATAATTCACCCCTCCACTTT. The encoded protein is CASGLISSYNSPLHF. The chain couples TRBV12-5 to TRBJ1-6; the D is unclear. Germline CDR1 and CDR2: LGHNT and FRNRAP. The CDR3 contains 15 residues. The V gene lost 2 bases and the J gene lost 0 bases, with 5 bases spanning the gap.

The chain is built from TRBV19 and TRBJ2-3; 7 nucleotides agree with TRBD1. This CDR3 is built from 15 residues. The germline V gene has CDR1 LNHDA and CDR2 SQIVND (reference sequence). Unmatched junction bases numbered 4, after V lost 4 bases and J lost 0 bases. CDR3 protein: CASSTWDSSTDTQYF. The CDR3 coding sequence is TGTGCCAGTAGTACTTGGGACAGTAGCACAGATACGCAGTATTTT.

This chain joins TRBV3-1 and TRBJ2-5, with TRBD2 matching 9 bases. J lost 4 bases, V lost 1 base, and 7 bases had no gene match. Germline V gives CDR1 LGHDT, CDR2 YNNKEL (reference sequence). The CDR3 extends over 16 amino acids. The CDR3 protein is CASSQVRGGVLETQYF. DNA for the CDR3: TGTGCCAGCAGCCAAGTGCGGGGGGGGGTCTTAGAGACCCAGTACTTC.

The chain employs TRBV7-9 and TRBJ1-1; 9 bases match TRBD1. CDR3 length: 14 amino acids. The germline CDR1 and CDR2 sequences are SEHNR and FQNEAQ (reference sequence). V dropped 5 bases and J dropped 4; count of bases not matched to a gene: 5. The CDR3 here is CASSLQGACTEAFF. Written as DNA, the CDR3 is TGTGCCAGCAGCCTACAGGGGGCTTGCACTGAAGCTTTCTTT.

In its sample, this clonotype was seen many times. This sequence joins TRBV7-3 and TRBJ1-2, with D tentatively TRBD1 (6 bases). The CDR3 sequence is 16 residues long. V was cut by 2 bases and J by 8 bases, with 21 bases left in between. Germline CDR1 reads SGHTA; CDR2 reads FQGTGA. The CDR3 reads CASSLEPLPGARGYTF. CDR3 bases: TGTGCCAGCAGCTTAGAACCCCTCCCGGGGGCGCGAGGCTACACCTTC.

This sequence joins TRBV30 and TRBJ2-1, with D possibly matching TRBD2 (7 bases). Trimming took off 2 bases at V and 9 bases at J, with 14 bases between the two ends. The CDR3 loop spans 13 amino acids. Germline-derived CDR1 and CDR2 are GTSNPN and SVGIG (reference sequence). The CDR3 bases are TGTGCCTGGAGTCAGGGGAGGGTCAGTGAGCAGTTCTTC. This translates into CAWSQGRVSEQFF.

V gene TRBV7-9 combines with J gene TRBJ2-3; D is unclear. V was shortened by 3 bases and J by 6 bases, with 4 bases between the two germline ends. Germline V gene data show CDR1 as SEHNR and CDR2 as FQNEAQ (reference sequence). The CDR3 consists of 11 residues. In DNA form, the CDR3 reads TGTGCCAGCAGCTTCTACGATACGCAGTATTTT. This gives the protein CASSFYDTQYF.

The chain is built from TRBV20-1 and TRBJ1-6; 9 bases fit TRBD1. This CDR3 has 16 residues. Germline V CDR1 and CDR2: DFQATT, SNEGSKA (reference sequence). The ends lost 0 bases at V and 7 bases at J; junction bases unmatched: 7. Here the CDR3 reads CSARDSVGQGNSPLHF. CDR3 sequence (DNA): TGCAGTGCTAGAGATAGTGTAGGACAGGGGAATTCACCCCTCCACTTT.

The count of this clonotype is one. In nucleotides, the CDR3 is TGTGCCACCAGCCAATCCCCCGGGGGCCGGGTTCCCGGGGAGCTGTTTTTT. The encoded protein is CATSQSPGGRVPGELFF. This chain connects TRBV24-1 to TRBJ2-2; the D gene could be TRBD1 or TRBD2 (6 bases each). Trimming pared 7 bases from V and 6 bases from J, leaving 23 bases between. CDR1 KGHDR and CDR2 SFDVKD come from the germline V gene. The CDR3 runs to 17 residues.

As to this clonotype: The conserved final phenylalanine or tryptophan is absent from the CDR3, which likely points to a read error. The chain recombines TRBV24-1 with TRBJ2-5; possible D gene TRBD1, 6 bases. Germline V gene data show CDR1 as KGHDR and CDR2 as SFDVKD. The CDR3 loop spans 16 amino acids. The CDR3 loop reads CATSAGAFLGKETQYL. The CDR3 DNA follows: TGCGCCACCAGTGCAGGGGCTTTTCTGGGGAAAGAGACCCAGTACCTC.

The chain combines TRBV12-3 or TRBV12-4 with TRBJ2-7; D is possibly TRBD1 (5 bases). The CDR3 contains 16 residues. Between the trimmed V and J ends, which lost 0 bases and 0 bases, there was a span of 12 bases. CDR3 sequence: CASSLAPYRSSYEQYF. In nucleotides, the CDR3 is TGTGCCAGCAGTTTAGCACCCTACAGGAGCTCCTACGAGCAGTACTTC.

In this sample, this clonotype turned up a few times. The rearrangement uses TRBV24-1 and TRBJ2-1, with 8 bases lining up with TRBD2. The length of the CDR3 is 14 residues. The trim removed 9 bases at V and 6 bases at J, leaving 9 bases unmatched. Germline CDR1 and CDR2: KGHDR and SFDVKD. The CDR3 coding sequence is TGTGCCACCCGGGCGGGGGGAGGTATCAATGAGCAGTTCTTC. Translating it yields CATRAGGGINEQFF.

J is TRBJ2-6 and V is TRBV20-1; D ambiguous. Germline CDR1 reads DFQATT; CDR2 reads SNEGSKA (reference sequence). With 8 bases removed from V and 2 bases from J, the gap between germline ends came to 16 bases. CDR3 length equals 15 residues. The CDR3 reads CSTEPFGAGANVLTF. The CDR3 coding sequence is TGCAGTACAGAGCCGTTTGGGGCTGGGGCCAACGTCCTGACTTTC.

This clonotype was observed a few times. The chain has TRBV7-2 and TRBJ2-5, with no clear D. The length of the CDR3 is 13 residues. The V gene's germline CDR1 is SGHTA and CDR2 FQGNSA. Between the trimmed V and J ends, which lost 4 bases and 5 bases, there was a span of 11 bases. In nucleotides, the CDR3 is TGTGCCAGCAGCTCCCCTGCACAGGAGACCCAGTACTTC. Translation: CASSSPAQETQYF.

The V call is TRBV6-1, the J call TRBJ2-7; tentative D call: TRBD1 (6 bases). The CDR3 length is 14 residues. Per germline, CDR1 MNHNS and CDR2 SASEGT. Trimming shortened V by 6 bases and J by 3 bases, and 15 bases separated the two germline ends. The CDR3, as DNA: TGTGCCAGCAGCCCACTGGGGGCCAGCTACGAGCAGTACTTC. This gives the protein CASSPLGASYEQYF.

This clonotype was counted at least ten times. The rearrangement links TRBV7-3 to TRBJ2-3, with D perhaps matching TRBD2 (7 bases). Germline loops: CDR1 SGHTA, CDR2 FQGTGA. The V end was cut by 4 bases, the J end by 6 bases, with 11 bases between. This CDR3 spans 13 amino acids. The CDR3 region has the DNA TGTGCCAGCAGCTCGGGGGGCCTTGATACGCAGTATTTT. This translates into CASSSGGLDTQYF.

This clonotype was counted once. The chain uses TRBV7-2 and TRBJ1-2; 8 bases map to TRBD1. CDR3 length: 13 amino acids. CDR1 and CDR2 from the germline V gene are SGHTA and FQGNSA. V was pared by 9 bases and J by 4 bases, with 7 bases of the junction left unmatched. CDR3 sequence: CASAPGGGYGYTF. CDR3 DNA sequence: TGTGCCAGTGCCCCAGGGGGCGGCTATGGCTACACCTTC.

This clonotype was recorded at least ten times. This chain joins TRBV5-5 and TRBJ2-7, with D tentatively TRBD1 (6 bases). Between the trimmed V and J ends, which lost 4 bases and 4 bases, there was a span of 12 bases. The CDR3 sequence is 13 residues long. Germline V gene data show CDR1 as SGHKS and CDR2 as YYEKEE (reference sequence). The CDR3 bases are TGTGCCAGCAGCGAGGGACATTATTACGAGCAGTACTTC. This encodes CASSEGHYYEQYF.

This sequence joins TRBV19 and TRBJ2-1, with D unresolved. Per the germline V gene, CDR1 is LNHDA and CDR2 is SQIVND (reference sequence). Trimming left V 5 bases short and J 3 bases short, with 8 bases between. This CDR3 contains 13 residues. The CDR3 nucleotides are TGTGCCAGTAGTGTGACATACTACAATGAGCAGTTCTTC. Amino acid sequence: CASSVTYYNEQFF. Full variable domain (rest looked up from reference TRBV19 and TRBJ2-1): DGGITQSPKYLFRKEGQNVTLSCEQNLNHDAMYWYRQDPGQGLRLIYYSQIVNDFQKGDIAEGYSVSREKKESFPLTVTSAQKNPTAFYLCASSVTYYNEQFFGPGTRLTVL.

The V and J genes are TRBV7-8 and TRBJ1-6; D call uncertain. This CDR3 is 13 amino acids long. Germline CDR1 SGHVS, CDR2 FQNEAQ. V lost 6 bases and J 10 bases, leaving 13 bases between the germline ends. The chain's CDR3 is CASSYDSLSPLHF. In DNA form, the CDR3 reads TGTGCCAGCAGTTACGATAGCCTGTCACCCCTCCACTTT.

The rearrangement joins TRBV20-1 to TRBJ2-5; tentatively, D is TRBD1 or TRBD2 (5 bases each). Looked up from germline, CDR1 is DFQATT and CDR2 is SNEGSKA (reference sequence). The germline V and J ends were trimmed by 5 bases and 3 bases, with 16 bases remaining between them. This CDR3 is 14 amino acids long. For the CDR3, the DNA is TGCAGTGCTTGGGCCCGGGACGGAGAAGAGACCCAGTACTTC. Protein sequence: CSAWARDGEETQYF.

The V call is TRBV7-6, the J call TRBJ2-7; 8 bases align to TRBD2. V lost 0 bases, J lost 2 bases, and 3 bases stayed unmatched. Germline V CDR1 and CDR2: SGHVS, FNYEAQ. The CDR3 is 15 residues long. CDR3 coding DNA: TGTGCCAGCAGCTTAGCTGACGGGAGGGCCTACGAGCAGTACTTC. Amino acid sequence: CASSLADGRAYEQYF.

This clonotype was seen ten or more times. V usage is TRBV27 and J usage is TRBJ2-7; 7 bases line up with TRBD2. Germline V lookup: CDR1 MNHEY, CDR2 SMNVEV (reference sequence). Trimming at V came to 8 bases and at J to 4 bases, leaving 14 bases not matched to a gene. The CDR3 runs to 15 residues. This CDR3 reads CASASRGGDRYEQYF. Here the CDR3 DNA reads TGTGCCAGCGCGTCGAGGGGAGGGGACCGGTACGAGCAGTACTTC.

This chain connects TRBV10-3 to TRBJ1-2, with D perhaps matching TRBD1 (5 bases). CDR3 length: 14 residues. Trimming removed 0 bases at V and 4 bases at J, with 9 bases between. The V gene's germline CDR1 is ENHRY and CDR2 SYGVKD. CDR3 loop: CAISESVGGYGYTF. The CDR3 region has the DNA TGTGCCATCAGTGAGTCTGTTGGGGGCTATGGCTACACCTTC.

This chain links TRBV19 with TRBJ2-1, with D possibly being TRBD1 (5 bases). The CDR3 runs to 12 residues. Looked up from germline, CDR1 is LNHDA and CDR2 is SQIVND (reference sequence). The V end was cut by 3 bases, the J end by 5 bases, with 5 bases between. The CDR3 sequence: CASSIRDNEQFF. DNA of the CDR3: TGTGCCAGTAGTATCAGGGACAATGAGCAGTTCTTC.

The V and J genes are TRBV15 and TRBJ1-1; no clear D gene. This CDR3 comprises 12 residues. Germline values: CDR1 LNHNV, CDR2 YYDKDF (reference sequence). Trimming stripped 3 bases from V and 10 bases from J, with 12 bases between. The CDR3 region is CATSREDGGAFF. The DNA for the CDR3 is TGTGCCACCAGCAGGGAAGATGGAGGAGCTTTCTTT.